Listed below are T cell receptor beta chains from one sample, sequenced in a study of blood T cell repertoires in COVID-19. Libraries were prepared by immunoSEQ multiplex PCR; TCRdb keeps only in-frame clonotypes and omits some of them. The table has roughly 520,000 clones, around nine tenths seen once. The sample was PBMCs or T cells enriched from blood (not recorded which). The receptors derive from a middle-aged woman who had recovered from COVID-19. Both conserved end residues are part of each CDR3. The D gene is left open where the match is weak. Only part of the rows carry a size: once, few, many, or a class if the clone is expanded.

>.|TRBV6-2/TRBV6-3|TRBJ2-7|TRBD1
CASSSPLGTGITYEQYF
TGTGCCAGCAGTTCGCCCCTCGGGACAGGGATTACCTACGAGCAGTACTTC
>.|TRBV12-3/TRBV12-4|TRBJ1-1|.
CASLLNTEAFF
TGTGCCAGCCTTCTGAACACTGAAGCTTTCTTT
>few|TRBV19|TRBJ1-5|TRBD1
CASSIFGQGSKNQPQHF
TGTGCCAGTAGTATATTTGGACAGGGGAGTAAGAATCAGCCCCAGCATTTT
>.|TRBV25-1|TRBJ1-5|TRBD1
CASSPEGAGQPQHF
TGTGCCAGCAGCCCGGAGGGGGCGGGTCAGCCCCAGCATTTT
>.|TRBV7-2|TRBJ1-6|TRBD1
CASSLGDSRLVNSPLHF
TGTGCCAGCAGCTTAGGGGACAGCCGCCTAGTTAATTCACCCCTCCACTTT
>.|TRBV5-1|TRBJ2-3|.
CASRGGSGTPRDTQYF
TGCGCCAGCAGAGGGGGAAGCGGCACTCCAAGAGATACGCAGTATTTT
>.|TRBV5-1|TRBJ2-1|.
CASSLFAGLNNEQFF
TGCGCCAGCAGCTTGTTCGCAGGGCTGAACAATGAGCAGTTCTTC
>few|TRBV4-3|TRBJ1-2|TRBD1
CASSRDRTGDGYTF
TGCGCCAGCAGCCGGGACCGGACAGGAGATGGCTACACCTTC
>few|TRBV4-1|TRBJ2-5|TRBD2
CASSRRTSVQETQYF
TGCGCCAGCAGCCGAAGGACTAGCGTCCAAGAGACCCAGTACTTC
>.|TRBV12-3/TRBV12-4|TRBJ2-7|.
CASSPIEYEQYF
TGTGCCAGCAGTCCCATAGAATACGAGCAGTACTTC
>.|TRBV2|TRBJ2-2|.
CASSESGPNTGELFF
TGTGCCAGCAGTGAATCAGGCCCGAACACCGGGGAGCTGTTTTTT
>.|TRBV9|TRBJ1-2|TRBD1
CASSVATRTGGYRSYGYTF
TGTGCCAGCAGCGTAGCTACTCGGACAGGGGGCTATAGAAGCTATGGCTACACCTTC